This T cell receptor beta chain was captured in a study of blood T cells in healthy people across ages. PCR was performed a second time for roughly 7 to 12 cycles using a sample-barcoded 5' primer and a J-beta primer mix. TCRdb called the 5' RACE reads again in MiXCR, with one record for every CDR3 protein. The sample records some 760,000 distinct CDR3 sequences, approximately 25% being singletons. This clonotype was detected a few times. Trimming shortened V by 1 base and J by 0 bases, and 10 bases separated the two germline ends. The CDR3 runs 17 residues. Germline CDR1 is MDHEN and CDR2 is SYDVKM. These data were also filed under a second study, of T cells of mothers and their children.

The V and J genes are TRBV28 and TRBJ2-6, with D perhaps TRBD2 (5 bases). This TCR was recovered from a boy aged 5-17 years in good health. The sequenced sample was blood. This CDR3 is CASSLYRGSSGANVLTF. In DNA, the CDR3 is TGTGCCAGCAGTTTATATCGGGGAAGCTCTGGGGCCAACGTCCTGACTTTC.